The 5 T cell receptor beta chains below were found in one sample sequenced in a study of T-cell reconstitution after alpha-beta-depleted transplantation in children (dated by TCRdb to about 2016). Library construction relied on PCR. Sequenced using an Illumina HiSeq 2500. TCR library preparation used molecular barcoding, with unique molecular identifiers applied to normalize quantification of the TCRbeta repertoire. Using fastp trimming at Q25 and MiXCR clonotype assembly, TCRdb reanalyzed the public sequencing data and kept in-frame beta chains. Each entry merges the rows of one CDR3 protein and shows their most common DNA and genes. The sample contains hundreds of thousands of distinct CDR3 sequences, about 9.9% of them found a single time. The ten most abundant clones make up 23% of the sample. Taken with the paper, the label for treatment or condition translates to: allogeneic hematopoietic cell transplantation with graft depleted of TCRalphabeta T cells and CD19 B cells.

Specimen: peripheral blood, collected 180 days after TCRalphabeta/CD19-depleted stem cell transplant. Receptor source: a male patient aged 2 to 9 who had a stem cell transplant for chronic granulomatous disease, so the T cells may come from the graft donor.

Ten or more counts support this clonotype. The rearrangement uses TRBV29-1 and TRBJ2-5, with D possibly being TRBD1 (5 bases). Trimming pared 8 bases from V and 5 bases from J, leaving 12 bases between. This CDR3 has 11 residues. Germline V gene lookup returns CDR1 SQVTM and CDR2 ANQGSEA. The CDR3 region has the DNA TGCAGCACGGAGAAGGGGGAGACCCAGTACTTC. Its translation is CSTEKGETQYF. The variable domain in full, with the rest retrieved from reference TRBV29-1 and TRBJ2-5, is SAVISQKPSRDICQRGTSLTIQCQVDSQVTMMFWYRQQPGQSLTLIATANQGSEATYESGFVIDKFPISRPNLTFSTLTVSNMSPEDSSIYLCSTEKGETQYFGPGTRLLVL.

The gene calls are TRBV28 and TRBJ2-3; 11 nucleotides line up with TRBD2. V was clipped by 10 bases and J by 5 bases; unmatched bases: 11. The germline gives CDR1 MDHEN, CDR2 SYDVKM. This CDR3 spans 15 amino acids. The CDR3 DNA reads as TGTGCCACCTCGGTAGCGGGAGGGCGTAAAGATACGCAGTATTTT. Translating it yields CATSVAGGRKDTQYF. Together with reference TRBV28 and TRBJ2-3, the CDR3 gives the full variable domain: DVKVTQSSRYLVKRTGEKVFLECVQDMDHENMFWYRQDPGLGLRLIYFSYDVKMKEKGDIPEGYSVSREKKERFSLILESASTNQTSMYLCATSVAGGRKDTQYFGPGTRLTVL.

Of note for this clonotype: Being one base from a much bigger clone, this may be a read error. The V call is TRBV7-3, the J call TRBJ2-1; the D gene is possibly TRBD1 (5 bases). The CDR3 is 13 amino acids. V gave up 7 bases and J gave up 2 bases, with 9 bases separating them. Germline-derived CDR1 and CDR2 are SGHTA and FQGTGA. The CDR3 DNA sequence: TGTGCCAGCAATCTACAGGCCTACAATGAGCAGTTCTTC. The encoded protein is CASNLQAYNEQFF.

This clonotype was found many times. This chain joins TRBV20-1 and TRBJ2-2, with D possibly matching TRBD2 (5 bases). The V and J ends lost 2 bases and 6 bases respectively, with 7 bases between them. CDR1 DFQATT and CDR2 SNEGSKA come from the germline V gene (reference sequence). This CDR3 is built from 12 residues. The CDR3 sequence is CSARFGAGELFF. CDR3 coding DNA: TGCAGTGCTAGATTCGGGGCCGGGGAGCTGTTTTTT.

About this clonotype itself: Just one base apart from a much larger clone, this may be a read error. V is TRBV27 and J is TRBJ2-1; 9 bases line up with TRBD2. The CDR3 length is 15 residues. Unmatched junction bases numbered 8, after V lost 3 bases and J lost 8 bases. The germline CDR1 and CDR2 sequences are MNHEY and SMNVEV (reference sequence). DNA of the CDR3: TGTGCCAGCAGTTTTGGGCTAGCGGGATCATATGAGCAGTTCTTC. Translation: CASSFGLAGSYEQFF.